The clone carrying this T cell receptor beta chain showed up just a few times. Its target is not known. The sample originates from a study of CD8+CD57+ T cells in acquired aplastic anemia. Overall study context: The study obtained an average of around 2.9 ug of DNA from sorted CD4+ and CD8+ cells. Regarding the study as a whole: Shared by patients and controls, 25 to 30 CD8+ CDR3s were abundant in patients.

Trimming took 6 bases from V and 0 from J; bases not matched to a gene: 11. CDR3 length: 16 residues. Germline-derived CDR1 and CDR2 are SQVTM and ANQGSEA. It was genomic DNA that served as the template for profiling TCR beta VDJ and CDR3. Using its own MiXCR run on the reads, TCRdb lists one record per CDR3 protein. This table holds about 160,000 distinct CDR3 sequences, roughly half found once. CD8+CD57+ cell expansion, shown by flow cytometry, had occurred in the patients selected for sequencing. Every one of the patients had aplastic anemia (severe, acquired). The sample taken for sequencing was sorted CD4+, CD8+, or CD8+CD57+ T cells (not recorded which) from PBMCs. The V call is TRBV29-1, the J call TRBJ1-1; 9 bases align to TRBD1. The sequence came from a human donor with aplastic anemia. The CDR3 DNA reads TGCAGCGTCTTACACGGGACAGGGTCCATGAACACTGAAGCTTTCTTT. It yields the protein CSVLHGTGSMNTEAFF.